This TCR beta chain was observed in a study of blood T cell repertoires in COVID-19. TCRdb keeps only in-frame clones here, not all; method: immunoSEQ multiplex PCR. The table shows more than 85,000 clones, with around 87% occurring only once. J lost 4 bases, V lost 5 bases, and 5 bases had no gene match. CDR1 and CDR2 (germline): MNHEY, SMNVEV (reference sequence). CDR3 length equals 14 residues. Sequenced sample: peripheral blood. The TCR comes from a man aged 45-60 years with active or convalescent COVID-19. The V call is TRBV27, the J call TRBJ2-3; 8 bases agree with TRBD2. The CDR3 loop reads CASSSGGLPDTQYF. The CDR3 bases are TGTGCCAGCAGTAGCGGGGGTTTACCAGATACGCAGTATTTT.